This TCR beta chain was sequenced for a study of cytomegalovirus exposure and HLA in healthy donors. Study details: Prior work identified 95 million to 120 million unique TCR beta sequences in 150 million to 200 million T cells. Findings of the study overall: Associated with cytomegalovirus, according to the listing, were around 160 TCR beta chains.

The CDR3 is 20 residues long. Germline-derived CDR1 and CDR2 are MDHEN and SYDVKM. The germline V and J ends were trimmed by 2 bases and 4 bases, with 29 bases remaining between them. As concerns this clone: Its antigen is not known.

A multiplex PCR was run with 60 Vbeta primers and 13 Jbeta primers. Some clones are missing from TCRdb's copy, which holds only in-frame ones; the method was immunoSEQ multiplex PCR. The data contain roughly 160,000 clones, around three quarters of them singletons. Sequencing used PBMCs. V gene TRBV28 combines with J gene TRBJ1-1, with D possibly TRBD1 on 6 matching bases. The receptor was derived from a man in his forties or fifties in good health and CMV-seropositive. CDR3: CASSLRARQVRAKVSTEAFF. The CDR3 region has the DNA TGTGCCAGCAGTTTACGCGCGAGACAGGTTAGGGCTAAGGTGAGCACTGAAGCTTTCTTT.